Sequencing of this T cell receptor beta chain was carried out in a study of CD8+ T cells in alopecia areata. Whole-study context: Those patients who were treated received oral tofacitinib, which was given at 5 to 10 mg twice daily for moderate-to-severe alopecia areata.

This CDR3 contains 15 residues. Trimming left V 1 base short and J 3 bases short, with 10 bases between. Germline V gene lookup returns CDR1 LGHNA and CDR2 YNFKEQ. It was cDNA, reverse transcribed from extracted RNA, that served as the sequencing template. Clones were read by immunoSEQ multiplex PCR, and TCRdb kept only the in-frame ones, dropping some. The table records under 150,000 clones, more than 40% of them present only once. Sample treatment: oral pan-JAK inhibitor, 5-10 mg twice daily. Material: CD4+ T cells sorted from blood, obtained at week 4, from a patient treated with tofacitinib. The chain joins TRBV4-2 to TRBJ1-5; D is possibly TRBD1 (5 bases). This clonotype was sampled from a human donor with alopecia areata. The CDR3 bases are TGTGCCAGCAGCCAAGGGCAGGGCATCAATCAGCCCCAGCATTTT. This gives the protein CASSQGQGINQPQHF.